This T cell receptor (beta chain) was retrieved from a study of blood T cell repertoires in COVID-19. Study overall: The analysed material was cDNA or gDNA that came from T cells, B-cell-depleted T cells, or PBMCs.

The CDR3 is 16 residues long. The trim removed 3 bases at V and 4 bases at J, leaving 5 bases unmatched. Per the germline V gene, CDR1 is SEHNR and CDR2 is FQNEAQ (reference sequence). Those enrolled, adults aged roughly 18 to 89 years, came from some 25 US areas. In the original workflow: Quantification of nucleated cells was approximated via reference gene primer amplification. TCRdb's table, derived via immunoSEQ multiplex PCR, lists solely in-frame clones and lacks some. That table furnishes V, J and clone size, whereas the DNA furnished D and trimming. The sample lists about 170,000 clones; 70% to 80% were seen once.

Sequencing was done on a sample of PBMCs or T cells enriched from blood (not recorded which). The clonotype comes from a woman aged 70-85 years in a cohort exposed to, infected with or recovered from COVID-19 (not recorded which). This chain joins TRBV7-9 and TRBJ2-1; 11 nucleotides align to TRBD2. CDR3 DNA: TGTGCCAGCAGCTTCTCAACTAGCGGGGGTTACAATGAGCAGTTCTTC. Amino acids: CASSFSTSGGYNEQFF.